A selection of T cell receptor beta chains follows, all from one sample in a study of blood T cell repertoires in COVID-19. TCRdb's copy holds only in-frame clones and misses some; the assay was immunoSEQ multiplex PCR. The table shows 40,000 to 55,000 clones, with more than 70% occurring only once. The sequenced material came from peripheral blood. The receptors shown here come from a human donor in a cohort sampled during active COVID-19. Both conserved end residues are part of each CDR3. Each record gives: D gene, V gene, clone size, CDR3 length, J gene, CDR3 DNA, CDR3 protein. The D gene is left open where the match is weak. Size is stated for part of the rows, as once, few or many counts, or as a class when the clone is expanded.

>.|TRBV7-6|.|16|TRBJ2-2
TGTGCCAGCAGCTTAACTGCGGGACAGAAAACCGGGGAGCTGTTTTTT
CASSLTAGQKTGELFF
>TRBD1|TRBV19|.|16|TRBJ1-4
TGTGCCAGTAAGGCGGGTGGACAGGAACCTAATGAAAAACTGTTTTTT
CASKAGGQEPNEKLFF
>.|TRBV19|.|15|TRBJ1-2
TGTGCCAGTAGTGCAAACCCACAGGGTAGCTATGGCTACACCTTC
CASSANPQGSYGYTF
>.|TRBV11-1|.|14|TRBJ2-1
TGTGCCAGCAGCTTAGGACTCTCCTACAATGAGCAGTTCTTC
CASSLGLSYNEQFF
>.|TRBV19|.|15|TRBJ1-2
TGTGCCAGTAGCCCTGGGACGGGGGTATCCTATGGCTACACCTTC
CASSPGTGVSYGYTF
>.|TRBV11-2|.|16|TRBJ2-1
TGTGCCAGCAGTTCCGCGGGGGCCCCCCCTTACAATGAGCAGTTCTTC
CASSSAGAPPYNEQFF
>.|TRBV19|.|13|TRBJ2-1
TGTGCCAGTAGTCTTCAGGGTTCCGGTGAGCAGTTCTTC
CASSLQGSGEQFF
>.|TRBV18|.|14|TRBJ1-1
TGTGCCAGCTCTCAAGGGGCTGTGGCCGTAGAAGCTTTCTTT
CASSQGAVAVEAFF
>.|TRBV5-6|.|14|TRBJ1-4
TGTGCCAGCAGCCTGCTGGGCCCTAATGAAAAACTGTTTTTT
CASSLLGPNEKLFF
>TRBD1|TRBV27|once|18|TRBJ2-3
TGTGCCAGCAGTACCCCCCCCGGGACAGGGAAGTTCACAGATACGCAGTATTTT
CASSTPPGTGKFTDTQYF
>.|TRBV5-1|.|14|TRBJ2-3
TGCGCTAGCGGGGGGACAGGGGCCGCAGATACGCAGTATTTT
CASGGTGAADTQYF
>TRBD1|TRBV28|.|15|TRBJ2-7
TGTGCCAGCCAAAGTTCGGGACAGGGGGGCGACGAGCAGTACTTC
CASQSSGQGGDEQYF
>TRBD1|TRBV7-2|.|17|TRBJ1-4
TGTGCCAGCAGCTTAGACGGGACAGGGGGCCTAGGAGAAAAACTGTTTTTT
CASSLDGTGGLGEKLFF
>.|TRBV25-1|.|12|TRBJ1-4
TGTGCCAGCAGTGGTTCCGGTGAAAAACTGTTTTTT
CASSGSGEKLFF
>.|TRBV4-3|.|17|TRBJ1-5
TGCGCCAGCAGCCTACAAGCCGGGACGGGAGGCAATCAGCCCCAGCATTTT
CASSLQAGTGGNQPQHF
>TRBD1|TRBV5-1|.|15|TRBJ1-1
TGCGCCAGCAGCTTGGGTAGGGGGCCGAACACTGAAGCTTTCTTT
CASSLGRGPNTEAFF
>TRBD2|TRBV7-7|.|18|TRBJ2-1
TGTGCCAGCAGCTCCACAGTCCACCTAGCGGGGGGGGACAATGAGCAGTTCTTC
CASSSTVHLAGGDNEQFF
>TRBD1|TRBV11-3|.|14|TRBJ1-1
TGTGCCAGCAGCAGCAGGGGGGTGGACACTGAAGCTTTCTTT
CASSSRGVDTEAFF
>TRBD1|TRBV10-3|.|14|TRBJ1-2
TGTGCCATCAGTGAATACACCCCGGGACAGTCCTACACCTTC
CAISEYTPGQSYTF
>TRBD1|TRBV29-1|.|13|TRBJ1-2
TGCAGCGCCCGGGACAGGGGGAATTATGGCTACACCTTC
CSARDRGNYGYTF
>.|TRBV6-5|.|14|TRBJ2-1
TGTGCCAGCAGTTACTCGTACAGAGACAATGAGCAGTTCTTC
CASSYSYRDNEQFF
>TRBD1|TRBV19|.|16|TRBJ1-5
TGTGCCAGTAGTATGGGGGACAGGGCACTCAATCAGCCCCAGCATTTT
CASSMGDRALNQPQHF
>.|TRBV13|.|14|TRBJ1-5
TGTGCCAGCAGCTCTGGGGGGAGGGGTCAGCCCCAGCATTTT
CASSSGGRGQPQHF
>TRBD1|TRBV11-2|.|16|TRBJ2-5
TGTGCCAGCAGCATCTACCGGGACAGGAACCAAGAGACCCAGTACTTC
CASSIYRDRNQETQYF
>.|TRBV7-9|few|15|TRBJ1-1
TGTGCCAGCAGCTCCAGGCCGGGGATGAACACTGAAGCTTTCTTT
CASSSRPGMNTEAFF
>.|TRBV9|.|14|TRBJ2-1
TGTGCCAGCAGCATGAGTGCTACCTACAATGAGCAGTTCTTC
CASSMSATYNEQFF
>.|TRBV9|.|13|TRBJ2-2
TGTGCCAGCAGCCCAGAGGGAGGCGGGGAGCTGTTTTTT
CASSPEGGGELFF
>TRBD1|TRBV6-2/TRBV6-3|once|16|TRBJ1-5
TGTGCCAGCAGTCAACACAGGGGCACTGGCAATCAGCCCCAGCATTTT
CASSQHRGTGNQPQHF
>TRBD2|TRBV9|once|21|TRBJ2-1
TGTGCCAGCAGCTTCCTTACCGGGACTAGCGGGGGGGTTTTAGCCTACAATGAGCAGTTCTTC
CASSFLTGTSGGVLAYNEQFF
>.|TRBV15|.|15|TRBJ2-7
TGTGCCACCAGCAGAGAGACAGGCGGTTCCAACGAGCAGTACTTC
CATSRETGGSNEQYF
>.|TRBV10-3|.|14|TRBJ1-1
TGTGCCACCAGCTGGGAGGGCTTTAACACTGAAGCTTTCTTT
CATSWEGFNTEAFF
>.|TRBV30|.|13|TRBJ1-1
TGTGCCTGGAGAGTAGTAATGAACACTGAAGCTTTCTTT
CAWRVVMNTEAFF
>TRBD1|TRBV29-1|.|16|TRBJ1-4
TGCAGCGTTGAAGGAGTCAGGGGGATCGGTGAGGTCAGACTGTTTTTT
CSVEGVRGIGEVRLFF
>TRBD1|TRBV27|.|16|TRBJ1-6
TGTGCCAGCAGTACCACGTGGACAGGGGGTACTTCACCCCTCCACTTT
CASSTTWTGGTSPLHF
>TRBD1|TRBV6-4|.|15|TRBJ2-1
TGTGCCAGCAGTAGGGGACAGGGCTCCTACAATGAGCAGTTCTTC
CASSRGQGSYNEQFF
>.|TRBV27|.|14|TRBJ1-1
TGTGCCAGCAGTTTGGGGGGTCGGAACACTGAAGCTTTCTTT
CASSLGGRNTEAFF
>TRBD1|TRBV28|.|15|TRBJ2-2
TGTGCCAGCAGTTTTCAGGGGGCGAACACCGGGGAGCTGTTTTTT
CASSFQGANTGELFF
>.|TRBV21-1|.|18|TRBJ2-7
TGTGCCAGCAGCAAATGTGGCCCGACTAGCGGGGGACTTCTCGAGCAGTACTTC
CASSKCGPTSGGLLEQYF
>.|TRBV5-1|.|15|TRBJ1-2
TGCGCCAGCAGCTTGGACGGGGGGACTAACTATGGCTACACCTTC
CASSLDGGTNYGYTF
>.|TRBV5-4|.|15|TRBJ2-5
TGTGCCAGCAGCTTGGGGCGAGGTTGGCAAGAGACCCAGTACTTC
CASSLGRGWQETQYF
>.|TRBV7-2|.|13|TRBJ1-1
TGTGCCAGCAGCCCTCAGGGGTTCACTGAAGCTTTCTTT
CASSPQGFTEAFF
>TRBD1|TRBV29-1|.|16|TRBJ1-2
TGCAGCGTTGGGGGACGGGGGACAGGGCGATACTATGGCTACACCTTC
CSVGGRGTGRYYGYTF
>TRBD1|TRBV24-1|.|12|TRBJ1-2
TGTGCCACCAGTGACCCACAGGGGGGGATAACCTTC
CATSDPQGGITF
>TRBD1|TRBV5-5|.|13|TRBJ1-2
TGTGCCAGCAGCTTGGGGACAGGGGATGGCTACACCTTC
CASSLGTGDGYTF
>.|TRBV7-6|.|13|TRBJ2-2
TGTGCCAGCAGCTTAGAGGGGACAGGGGAGCTGTTTTTT
CASSLEGTGELFF